The 26 T cell receptor beta chains below were found in one sample sequenced in a study of T-cell memory formation after mild COVID-19. TCRdb re-called the 5' RACE reads through MiXCR, storing one row per CDR3 protein. The sample contains 530,000 or so distinct CDR3 sequences, approximately 15% of which appear only once. Sample: PBMCs or a T cell subset sorted from them (not recorded which). Every receptor here comes from an adult woman who had mild COVID-19 (a few samples of this study predate the infection). Cell type and time point are not known.

This clonotype has only a few counts. The chain has TRBV27 and TRBJ2-3; TRBD2 matches 7 bases. The ends lost 4 bases at V and 1 base at J; junction bases unmatched: 11. Germline V gene sequence: CDR1 MNHEY, CDR2 SMNVEV (reference sequence). This CDR3 contains 17 residues. This CDR3 reads CASSSPRWAGGTDTQYF. For the CDR3, the DNA is TGTGCCAGCAGTTCACCCCGGTGGGCGGGGGGCACAGATACGCAGTATTTT.

This clonotype was picked up many times. The gene calls are TRBV7-7 and TRBJ2-1; D is perhaps TRBD1 (6 bases). Deletions cut 1 base from V and 7 bases from J, with 14 bases between. CDR3 length: 15 amino acids. Germline CDR1 reads SSHAT; CDR2 reads FNYEAQ (reference sequence). CDR3 sequence: CASSLVWAGANEQFF. CDR3 nucleotides: TGTGCCAGCAGCTTAGTGTGGGCAGGGGCAAATGAGCAGTTCTTC.

This clonotype was recorded a few times. The rearrangement links TRBV9 to TRBJ2-1; D is uncertain. The CDR3 length is 13 residues. Germline assignment: CDR1 SGDLS and CDR2 YYNGEE. Trimming pared 0 bases from V and 8 bases from J, leaving 9 bases between. This CDR3 reads CASSVGGLDEQFF. CDR3 bases: TGTGCCAGCAGCGTAGGGGGTCTCGATGAGCAGTTCTTC.

This clonotype was observed many times. The chain couples TRBV12-3 or TRBV12-4 to TRBJ2-7; 11 nucleotides line up with TRBD2. Losses at the gene ends were 5 bases for V and 6 bases for J; bases not matched to a gene: 6. The CDR3 runs 14 residues. CDR3 residues: CASSPLAGGREQYF. DNA of the CDR3: TGTGCCAGCAGTCCCCTAGCGGGGGGACGCGAGCAGTACTTC.

This clonotype occurred a few times. The chain recombines TRBV24-1 with TRBJ2-7, with a tentative D call TRBD1 (6 bases). The germline CDR1 and CDR2 sequences are KGHDR and SFDVKD. The V end lost 4 bases, the J end lost 10 bases, and 16 bases lay between the germline ends. CDR3 length: 13 amino acids. The chain's CDR3 is CATSETGQTGQYF. DNA for the CDR3: TGTGCCACCAGTGAAACCGGACAGACGGGACAGTACTTC.

This clonotype was found a few times. V gene TRBV28 combines with J gene TRBJ2-1, with 12 bases that match TRBD2. The trim removed 6 bases at V and 8 bases at J, leaving 8 bases unmatched. CDR1 is MDHEN, CDR2 SYDVKM, per germline. This CDR3 region has 15 residues. In DNA, the CDR3 is TGTGCCAGCAGCCCGGGACTAGCGGGTTCGGATGAGCAGTTCTTC. This encodes CASSPGLAGSDEQFF.

The chain uses TRBV12-3 or TRBV12-4 and TRBJ2-1; TRBD2 matches 7 bases. The V gene end was trimmed by 4 bases and the J gene end by 7 bases; junction bases not matched to a gene: 10. This CDR3 has 15 amino acids. CDR3 residues: CASSSRTSGGNEQFF. The CDR3 DNA sequence: TGTGCCAGCAGTTCGCGGACTAGTGGGGGAAATGAGCAGTTCTTC.

This clonotype was counted between two and nine times. The chain links TRBV24-1 to TRBJ2-7, with 9 bases identical to TRBD1. This CDR3 comprises 14 residues. V shed 5 bases and J 4 bases; nucleotides not matched to a gene: 5. Germline values: CDR1 KGHDR, CDR2 SFDVKD. CDR3 region: CATSATGGDYEQYF. CDR3 DNA sequence: TGTGCCACCAGTGCCACAGGGGGCGATTACGAGCAGTACTTC.

This clonotype was recorded a few times. The J gene is TRBJ2-1, the V gene TRBV7-6, with TRBD2 matching over 8 bases. With 4 bases clipped from V and 7 bases from J, the junction kept 15 bases outside the gene matches. The CDR3 runs 17 residues. Per germline, CDR1 SGHVS and CDR2 FNYEAQ. The CDR3 nucleotides read TGTGCCAGCAGCTCCACAGCAGCGGGAGTAAGTAGTAATGAGCAGTTCTTC. Protein product: CASSSTAAGVSSNEQFF. The entire variable domain, with the rest obtained from reference TRBV7-6 and TRBJ2-1, is as follows: GAGVSQSPRYKVTKRGQDVALRCDPISGHVSLYWYRQALGQGPEFLTYFNYEAQQDKSGLPNDRFSAERPEGSISTLTIQRTEQRDSAMYRCASSSTAAGVSSNEQFFGPGTRLTVL.

The chain combines TRBV27 with TRBJ1-2; D gene ambiguous. Trimming cost V 6 bases and J 5 bases, with 13 bases left between them. Per germline, CDR1 MNHEY and CDR2 SMNVEV (reference sequence). The CDR3 is 13 residues long. The CDR3 sequence is CASRFRAEYGYTF. DNA of the CDR3: TGTGCCAGCAGGTTCCGGGCTGAGTATGGCTACACCTTC.

This clonotype has just a few counts. This chain connects TRBV7-2 to TRBJ2-1; no clear D gene. The V and J ends lost 0 bases and 7 bases respectively, with 7 bases between them. This CDR3 contains 13 residues. Per the germline V gene, CDR1 is SGHTA and CDR2 is FQGNSA. CDR3 sequence reads: CASSLAHRNEQFF. DNA for the CDR3: TGTGCCAGCAGCTTAGCGCACAGAAATGAGCAGTTCTTC.

This clonotype was detected many times. The CDR3 DNA is TGCGCCAGCAGCCTGGACGGGATCCAAGAGACCCAGTACTTC. The encoded protein is CASSLDGIQETQYF. This chain links TRBV5-1 with TRBJ2-5; tentative D call: TRBD2 (5 bases). Per the germline V gene, CDR1 is SGHRS and CDR2 is YFSETQ. Deletions cut 4 bases from V and 1 base from J, with 11 bases between. The CDR3 totals 14 residues.

The chain has TRBV6-5 and TRBJ1-5; TRBD1 is a possible D gene (5 bases). The CDR3 contains 15 residues. The germline V gene has CDR1 MNHEY and CDR2 SVGAGI. The V gene lost 5 bases and the J gene lost 2 bases, with 13 bases spanning the gap. The CDR3 protein is CASSATGTGNQPQHF. As DNA, the CDR3 is TGTGCCAGCAGTGCGACGGGGACGGGCAATCAGCCCCAGCATTTT.

The chain uses TRBV9 and TRBJ2-1; 10 positions agree with TRBD2. CDR1 and CDR2 (germline): SGDLS, YYNGEE. CDR3 size: 17 residues. Germline trimming cut 1 base from V and 5 bases from J; bases unmatched to any gene: 9. CDR3 DNA sequence: TGTGCCAGCAGCGTACGGCTCGGAGCGGGGGGGGACAATGAGCAGTTCTTC. Its protein product is CASSVRLGAGGDNEQFF.

V is TRBV28 and J is TRBJ2-7; D possibly corresponds to TRBD2 (7 bases). CDR3 length equals 14 residues. Trimming took off 4 bases at V and 5 bases at J, with 15 bases between the two ends. Germline loops: CDR1 MDHEN, CDR2 SYDVKM. The CDR3 sequence is CASSYLGGADEQYF. The CDR3 bases are TGTGCCAGCAGTTACCTTGGGGGGGCAGACGAGCAGTACTTC. Full variable domain (remainder filled in from reference TRBV28 and TRBJ2-7): DVKVTQSSRYLVKRTGEKVFLECVQDMDHENMFWYRQDPGLGLRLIYFSYDVKMKEKGDIPEGYSVSREKKERFSLILESASTNQTSMYLCASSYLGGADEQYFGPGTRLTVT.

Here the CDR3 reads CASSPEQVRYEQYF. In DNA form, the CDR3 reads TGTGCCAGCAGCCCGGAACAGGTACGCTACGAGCAGTACTTC. The genes are TRBV7-9 and TRBJ2-7; D might be TRBD1 (5 bases). V was clipped by 5 bases and J by 3 bases, with 14 bases between them. The germline V gene encodes CDR1 SEHNR and CDR2 FQNEAQ (reference sequence). The CDR3 covers 14 residues.

This clonotype was picked up a small number of times. CDR3: CASSEAVRLSGNTIYF. The CDR3 coding sequence is TGTGCCAGCAGTGAAGCGGTCAGACTCTCTGGAAACACCATATATTTT. The chain is built from TRBV6-1 and TRBJ1-3; D not certain. Per the germline V gene, CDR1 is MNHNS and CDR2 is SASEGT. This CDR3 is 16 amino acids long. Trimming cost V 0 bases and J 0 bases, with 9 bases left between them.

This clonotype was counted ten times or more. This chain connects TRBV12-3 or TRBV12-4 to TRBJ2-2; D ambiguous. This CDR3 comprises 11 residues. Between the trimmed V and J ends, which lost 4 bases and 4 bases, there was a span of 1 base. CDR3 sequence (DNA): TGTGCCAGCAGTTCCACCGGGGAGCTGTTTTTT. This sequence encodes CASSSTGELFF.

This clonotype was seen a handful of times. V usage is TRBV20-1 and J usage is TRBJ2-5; 9 positions agree with TRBD1. The V and J ends lost 7 bases and 3 bases, in that order; junction bases with no gene match: 12. The CDR3 has 15 amino acids. Germline V CDR1 and CDR2: DFQATT, SNEGSKA (reference sequence). The CDR3 DNA follows: TGCAGTGGATTTGTTCCCACAGGGGGCGAAGAGACCCAGTACTTC. Encoded protein: CSGFVPTGGEETQYF.

In its sample, this clonotype was seen a few times. This rearrangement joins TRBV10-3 to TRBJ2-1; TRBD2 aligns across 10 bases. CDR3 size: 19 residues. Germline values: CDR1 ENHRY, CDR2 SYGVKD. V dropped 2 bases and J dropped 0; count of bases not matched to a gene: 10. The CDR3 nucleotides read TGTGCCATCAGTGAGAAGGCTAGCGGGAGTTTGAGCTCCTACAATGAGCAGTTCTTC. Residues: CAISEKASGSLSSYNEQFF.

This clonotype rates as medium-sized. V usage is TRBV7-9 and J usage is TRBJ2-7; 7 positions agree with TRBD2. This CDR3 has 17 amino acids. The junction had 16 bases not matched to a gene; V was cut back by 8 bases and J by 0 bases. The germline CDR1 and CDR2 sequences are SEHNR and FQNEAQ (reference sequence). The CDR3: CASPPSAPGGSSYEQYF. The CDR3 DNA reads as TGTGCCAGCCCCCCCAGCGCCCCAGGCGGGAGCTCCTACGAGCAGTACTTC.

Turning to this clonotype: A much larger clone sits a single nucleotide away, making a read error possible. The V gene is TRBV5-1, the J gene TRBJ1-1; 10 nucleotides match TRBD1. Germline V gives CDR1 SGHRS, CDR2 YFSETQ. The J segment lost 3 bases and the V segment lost 4 bases, leaving 3 bases of the junction unmatched. The CDR3 sequence is 14 residues long. CDR3 DNA: TGCGCCAGCAGCCCCGGGACAGGGGACACTGAAGCTTTCTTT. Translating gives CASSPGTGDTEAFF. Filled out from reference TRBV5-1 and TRBJ1-1, the complete variable domain reads KAGVTQTPRYLIKTRGQQVTLSCSPISGHRSVSWYQQTPGQGLQFLFEYFSETQRNKGNFPGRFSGRQFSNSRSEMNVSTLELGDSALYLCASSPGTGDTEAFFGQGTRLTVV.

V usage is TRBV6-2 or TRBV6-3 and J usage is TRBJ2-2; D is unresolved. Germline V gene data show CDR1 as MNHEY and CDR2 as SVGEGT. The CDR3 covers 12 residues. Trimming shortened V by 6 bases and J by 5 bases, and 7 bases separated the two germline ends. CDR3 coding DNA: TGTGCCAGCAGGAGGATGACCGGGGAGCTGTTTTTT. Its translation: CASRRMTGELFF.

This clonotype occurred many times. The chain joins TRBV20-1 to TRBJ1-3; D is undetermined. Germline CDR1 DFQATT, CDR2 SNEGSKA (reference sequence). The CDR3 length is 14 residues. V shed 0 bases and J shed 0 bases, with 6 bases lying between them. CDR3 sequence reads: CSARDSGSGNTIYF. The CDR3 DNA reads TGCAGTGCTAGAGATTCCGGCTCTGGAAACACCATATATTTT.

This clonotype showed up just a few times. The chain is built from TRBV12-3 or TRBV12-4 and TRBJ2-1; 7 positions agree with TRBD1. The trim removed 3 bases at V and 11 bases at J, leaving 4 bases unmatched. The CDR3 covers 12 residues. DNA for the CDR3: TGTGCCAGCAGTTTGTGGGACAGTAAGCAGTTCTTC. Translation: CASSLWDSKQFF.

The chain employs TRBV5-1 and TRBJ1-1; D is undetermined. Germline values: CDR1 SGHRS, CDR2 YFSETQ. Trimming shortened V by 6 bases and J by 7 bases, and 22 bases separated the two germline ends. The CDR3 spans 15 residues. The CDR3 nucleotides read TGCGCCAGCACCTCCGCGCTAGAGGTGAAGGGTGAAGCTTTCTTT. Protein product: CASTSALEVKGEAFF. Complete variable domain (other parts from reference TRBV5-1 and TRBJ1-1): KAGVTQTPRYLIKTRGQQVTLSCSPISGHRSVSWYQQTPGQGLQFLFEYFSETQRNKGNFPGRFSGRQFSNSRSEMNVSTLELGDSALYLCASTSALEVKGEAFFGQGTRLTVV.